The clone carrying this T cell receptor beta chain has a count of ten or more. The antigen remains unidentified. The CDR3 sequence is 17 residues long. After removal of 6 bases from V and 1 base from J, the junction contained 8 bases not matched to a gene. Germline V gene data show CDR1 as SQVTM and CDR2 as ANQGSEA. The source of the sample is a study of response to subunit inactivated influenza vaccine. Study-wide points: Authors suggested few new T cells are recruited by each seasonal influenza vaccination.

TCRdb analysed the RT-PCR reads with MiXCR anew, one entry per CDR3 protein. The sample holds 400,000 to 650,000 distinct CDR3 sequences, 7.2% seen once. The clonotype originates from a man between 50 and 69 years old who received an inactivated influenza vaccine. The chain is built from TRBV29-1 and TRBJ2-3, with 15 nucleotides matching TRBD2. The source material was PBMCs from blood, sampled around 2 years after vaccination. The CDR3 DNA reads TGCAGCGTAGGGGGACTAGCGGGGGGCTCCGGCACAGATACGCAGTATTTT. It is translated as CSVGGLAGGSGTDTQYF.